The 23 T cell receptor beta chains below all came from one sample that was sequenced in a study of patients and donors after allogeneic stem cell transplantation. TCRdb itself ran the RT-PCR reads through MiXCR, one entry per CDR3 protein. This table holds 20,000 or so distinct CDR3 sequences, approximately 4.4% found once. The sample was blood, either unsorted or a sorted T cell fraction (not recorded which). The receptors shown here come from a human donor who was either an allogeneic HSCT recipient or a stem cell or donor lymphocyte infusion donor (not recorded which). It is not recorded whose cells these are; they may come from a transplant donor.

This clonotype was seen at least ten times. The rearrangement joins TRBV28 to TRBJ2-1; D not certain. Germline V gene sequence: CDR1 MDHEN, CDR2 SYDVKM. V gave up 7 bases and J gave up 3 bases, with 13 bases separating them. CDR3 size: 14 residues. The CDR3 reads CASNKDLGYNEQFF. The DNA of the CDR3 is TGTGCCAGCAACAAAGATCTAGGCTACAATGAGCAGTTCTTC.

This clonotype was found many times. The V and J genes are TRBV18 and TRBJ1-1, with D perhaps TRBD1 (5 bases). The germline gives CDR1 KGHSH, CDR2 LQKENI. V shed 2 bases and J shed 5 bases, with 12 bases lying between them. The CDR3 spans 14 residues. The CDR3 DNA reads as TGTGCCAGCTCACCAATTGACGGGGGAACTGAAGCTTTCTTT. Protein sequence: CASSPIDGGTEAFF.

This clonotype was picked up many times. The CDR3 sequence is CASNPSSGNTEAFF. The CDR3 nucleotides read TGTGCCAGCAACCCAAGTTCGGGAAACACTGAAGCTTTCTTT. The rearrangement links TRBV14 to TRBJ1-1, with D unresolved. Trimming cost V 7 bases and J 2 bases, with 14 bases left between them. In germline, CDR1 is SGHDN, CDR2 FVKESK. The CDR3 totals 14 residues.

This clonotype was counted a few times. Germline is not matched at one junction end, which may reflect a read error. V gene TRBV7-9 combines with J gene TRBJ1-1, with D unclear. The germline V gene encodes CDR1 SEHNR and CDR2 FQNEAQ (reference sequence). The CDR3 is 15 residues long. CDR3 in DNA: TGTGCCAGCAGCTTTTCCCGGGTAGGGAACCCTGAAGCTTTCTTT. Translation: CASSFSRVGNPEAFF.

This clonotype showed up just a few times. The rearrangement links TRBV5-1 to TRBJ2-5; tentative D call: TRBD2 (7 bases). V was shortened by 4 bases and J by 1 base, with 17 bases between the two germline ends. The CDR3 consists of 16 residues. The germline V gene encodes CDR1 SGHRS and CDR2 YFSETQ. The CDR3 DNA sequence: TGCGCCAGCAGCCCGGGGGGCGGGGGACCCCAAGAGACCCAGTACTTC. Its protein product is CASSPGGGGPQETQYF.

This clonotype appeared many times. The gene calls are TRBV20-1 and TRBJ2-3; 8 nucleotides match TRBD2. Unmatched junction bases numbered 7, after V lost 6 bases and J lost 2 bases. CDR1 and CDR2 from the germline V gene are DFQATT and SNEGSKA (reference sequence). This CDR3 contains 14 residues. The CDR3: CSAGLAWATDTQYF. The DNA of the CDR3 is TGCAGTGCCGGACTAGCCTGGGCCACAGATACGCAGTATTTT.

This clonotype was recorded many times. DNA of the CDR3: TGTGCCAGTAAGGCAGGGAACTATGGCTACACCTTC. Its protein is CASKAGNYGYTF. The chain recombines TRBV19 with TRBJ1-2, with D perhaps matching TRBD1 (5 bases). Deletions cut 7 bases from V and 2 bases from J, with 8 bases between. The CDR3 is made up of 12 amino acids. CDR1 and CDR2 (germline): LNHDA, SQIVND (reference sequence).

The rearrangement uses TRBV7-9 and TRBJ2-7; D call uncertain. CDR3 length: 16 amino acids. Trimming shortened V by 5 bases and J by 2 bases, and 19 bases separated the two germline ends. CDR1 and CDR2 (germline): SEHNR, FQNEAQ (reference sequence). CDR3 loop: CASSPPVLFRPYEQYF. Here the CDR3 DNA reads TGTGCCAGCAGCCCCCCGGTGCTATTTCGCCCCTACGAGCAGTACTTC.

Ten or more counts support this clonotype. The J gene is TRBJ1-2, the V gene TRBV5-1, with 8 nucleotides matching TRBD1. The CDR3 contains 15 residues. Per germline, CDR1 SGHRS and CDR2 YFSETQ. V shed 2 bases and J 4 bases; nucleotides not matched to a gene: 7. The CDR3 loop reads CASSLLQGEAYGYTF. The CDR3 nucleotides are TGCGCCAGCAGCTTACTACAGGGGGAAGCCTATGGCTACACCTTC.

There are many counts of this clonotype. The V and J genes are TRBV18 and TRBJ2-7; 8 bases agree with TRBD2. This CDR3 is built from 15 residues. Germline CDR1 and CDR2: KGHSH and LQKENI. Trimming removed 2 bases from V and 2 bases from J; junction bases left unmatched: 5. DNA of the CDR3: TGTGCCAGCTCACCAACACTAGCGGAAGCCTACGAGCAGTACTTC. It is translated as CASSPTLAEAYEQYF.

This clonotype was counted many times. The chain combines TRBV7-9 with TRBJ2-5; possible D gene TRBD2, 7 bases. The V gene lost 3 bases and the J gene lost 2 bases, with 13 bases spanning the gap. The CDR3 runs to 15 residues. Germline V gene lookup returns CDR1 SEHNR and CDR2 FQNEAQ (reference sequence). The CDR3 loop reads CASSFRGAGQETQYF. The CDR3 coding sequence is TGTGCCAGCAGCTTTCGGGGGGCGGGTCAAGAGACCCAGTACTTC.

This clonotype was picked up many times. The chain couples TRBV20-1 to TRBJ2-1, with no clear D. The germline CDR1 and CDR2 sequences are DFQATT and SNEGSKA (reference sequence). Trimming stripped 0 bases from V and 6 bases from J, with 12 bases between. This CDR3 is built from 14 residues. The DNA of the CDR3 is TGCAGTGCTAGAGATCCCCAGCGTGGCAATGAGCAGTTCTTC. It is translated as CSARDPQRGNEQFF.

This clonotype appeared many times. The chain uses TRBV2 and TRBJ2-1; D ambiguous. Trimming took 7 bases from V and 0 from J, leaving 13 bases between them. CDR1 and CDR2 from the germline V gene are SNHLY and FYNNEI. This CDR3 is 15 amino acids long. The CDR3 loop reads CASIGPVSSYNEQFF. The CDR3, as DNA: TGTGCCAGCATAGGACCCGTAAGCTCCTACAATGAGCAGTTCTTC.

This clonotype has a count of ten or more. CDR3 sequence: CASSSDDRGAYNEQFF. CDR3 nucleotide sequence: TGTGCCAGCAGCTCTGATGACAGGGGGGCTTACAATGAGCAGTTCTTC. The chain links TRBV7-9 to TRBJ2-1; 9 bases align to TRBD1. Germline V gene lookup returns CDR1 SEHNR and CDR2 FQNEAQ (reference sequence). CDR3 length equals 16 residues. Unmatched junction bases numbered 8, after V lost 4 bases and J lost 4 bases.

Of note for this clonotype: Being one base from a much bigger clone, this may be a read error. The gene calls are TRBV10-3 and TRBJ1-2; a possible D gene is TRBD1 (5 bases). CDR3 size: 15 residues. Germline CDR1 is ENHRY and CDR2 is SYGVKD. V lost 3 bases and J 5 bases, leaving 16 bases between the germline ends. CDR3 region: CAISDPYRFFYGYTF. The CDR3 DNA is TGTGCCATCAGTGACCCTTACAGGTTTTTTTATGGCTACACCTTC.

This clonotype was counted at least ten times. The chain couples TRBV24-1 to TRBJ1-2; perhaps TRBD1 as D (5 bases). CDR1 is KGHDR, CDR2 SFDVKD, per germline. Trimming pared 3 bases from V and 4 bases from J, leaving 11 bases between. CDR3 length: 14 residues. Written as DNA, the CDR3 is TGTGCCACCAGTGATGATACTACAGGCTATGGCTACACCTTC. Its translation is CATSDDTTGYGYTF.

In this sample, this clonotype turned up many times. This chain links TRBV28 with TRBJ2-7; D remains ambiguous. This CDR3 has 14 residues. V lost 1 base and J 2 bases, leaving 9 bases between the germline ends. The V gene's germline CDR1 is MDHEN and CDR2 SYDVKM. The CDR3 is CASSLYYPAYEQYF. CDR3 coding DNA: TGTGCCAGCAGTTTATACTACCCCGCCTACGAGCAGTACTTC. Supplemented by reference TRBV28 and TRBJ2-7, the full variable domain reads DVKVTQSSRYLVKRTGEKVFLECVQDMDHENMFWYRQDPGLGLRLIYFSYDVKMKEKGDIPEGYSVSREKKERFSLILESASTNQTSMYLCASSLYYPAYEQYFGPGTRLTVT.

On this clonotype: A read error likely explains this, since a far larger clone differs by one base. This chain joins TRBV11-1 and TRBJ2-7; 9 bases line up with TRBD2. Germline-derived CDR1 and CDR2 are SGHAT and FQDESV (reference sequence). The CDR3 consists of 15 residues. J gave up 7 bases and V 1 base, and 8 bases lay outside the gene matches. DNA for the CDR3: TGTGCCAGCAGCTTAGAGGCGGGAGGGCGTAATGAGCAGTACTTC. It yields the protein CASSLEAGGRNEQYF.

This clonotype has a count of ten or more. The chain recombines TRBV28 with TRBJ2-3; D gene ambiguous. The CDR3 sequence is 12 residues long. Germline V gene lookup returns CDR1 MDHEN and CDR2 SYDVKM. Trimming took off 3 bases at V and 4 bases at J, with 5 bases between the two ends. CDR3 DNA: TGTGCCAGCAGTTTTATCCCAGATACGCAGTATTTT. It specifies CASSFIPDTQYF.

There are many counts of this clonotype. The chain combines TRBV28 with TRBJ2-7; 7 bases are a match to TRBD2. The CDR3 loop spans 13 amino acids. The V segment lost 6 bases and the J segment 2 bases; nucleotides outside the gene matches: 4. CDR1 is MDHEN and CDR2 is SYDVKM in the germline V gene. For the CDR3, the DNA is TGTGCCAGCAGGGGTGGGGGGGCCTACGAGCAGTACTTC. Translated, it gives CASRGGGAYEQYF.

This chain connects TRBV28 to TRBJ1-5; D not resolved. The CDR3 runs to 12 residues. The V end was cut by 9 bases, the J end by 6 bases, with 12 bases between. Looked up from germline, CDR1 is MDHEN and CDR2 is SYDVKM. CDR3 region: CASPSLFQPQHF. CDR3 DNA: TGTGCCAGTCCCTCCCTATTTCAGCCCCAGCATTTT.

This clonotype was detected ten times or more. The chain is built from TRBV7-6 and TRBJ2-5; D is ambiguous. The CDR3 consists of 12 residues. V was clipped by 2 bases and J by 3 bases, with 4 bases between them. Germline CDR1 reads SGHVS; CDR2 reads FNYEAQ. CDR3 coding DNA: TGTGCCAGCAGCTTACTAAAAGAGACCCAGTACTTC. It codes for CASSLLKETQYF.

This clonotype has at least ten counts. The genes are TRBV3-1 and TRBJ2-3, with D hard to call. The length of the CDR3 is 14 residues. Germline V gene lookup returns CDR1 LGHDT and CDR2 YNNKEL (reference sequence). V was pared by 1 base and J by 3 bases, with 8 bases between. The CDR3 DNA follows: TGTGCCAGCAGCCAAGCAAGCCGAACAGATACGCAGTATTTT. Its translation: CASSQASRTDTQYF.